The 12 T cell receptor beta chains reported below all come from one sample, sequenced in a study of T cell repertoires in cytomegalovirus infection. TCRdb re-called the reads through MiXCR, storing one row per CDR3 protein. The sample includes about 180,000 distinct CDR3 sequences, about a sixth of them seen just once. Sample: CD8+ T cells from PBMCs. Every receptor here comes from a human donor in good health (CMV status not recorded). Some clones in this sample may be carry-over from other donors' samples.

V and J are TRBV7-6 and TRBJ1-1; the D is unclear. The V gene lost 4 bases and the J gene lost 4 bases, with 10 bases spanning the gap. CDR3 length equals 13 residues. From germline, CDR1 is SGHVS and CDR2 FNYEAQ. CDR3 sequence: CASSSSRRTEAFF. The CDR3 bases are TGTGCCAGCAGCTCCAGTCGTCGCACTGAAGCTTTCTTT.

This chain connects TRBV29-1 to TRBJ2-5, with D perhaps assigned TRBD1 or TRBD2 (6 bases each). This CDR3 comprises 15 residues. V was pared by 2 bases and J by 5 bases, with 18 bases between. Germline CDR1 and CDR2: SQVTM and ANQGSEA. In DNA, the CDR3 is TGCAGCGTTGAAACCCGGGGGCCCCGGGGGGAGACCCAGTACTTC. This encodes CSVETRGPRGETQYF.

The V and J genes are TRBV6-2 or TRBV6-3 and TRBJ1-1; D uncertain. V dropped 6 bases and J dropped 1 base, with 9 bases sitting between them. The CDR3 loop spans 13 amino acids. Looked up from germline, CDR1 is MNHEY and CDR2 is SVGEGT. The chain's CDR3 is CASRGSPNTEAFF. As DNA, the CDR3 is TGTGCCAGCAGGGGCTCCCCGAACACTGAAGCTTTCTTT.

The rearrangement joins TRBV2 to TRBJ1-1, with a possible D match to TRBD1 (5 bases). This CDR3 has 11 residues. Germline V lookup: CDR1 SNHLY, CDR2 FYNNEI. V was pared by 8 bases and J by 1 base, with 5 bases between. CDR3: CASGGNTEAFF. As DNA, the CDR3 is TGTGCCAGCGGGGGGAACACTGAAGCTTTCTTT.

A few counts support this clonotype. This chain joins TRBV7-2 and TRBJ1-6; D unclear. Germline V lookup: CDR1 SGHTA, CDR2 FQGNSA. This CDR3 spans 15 amino acids. V dropped 5 bases and J dropped 4 bases, with 12 bases sitting between them. This CDR3 is CASSPTGRYNSPLHF. CDR3 DNA sequence: TGTGCCAGCAGCCCTACCGGACGGTATAATTCACCCCTCCACTTT.

V is TRBV7-9 and J is TRBJ2-1; D is perhaps TRBD1 (6 bases). The germline CDR1 and CDR2 sequences are SEHNR and FQNEAQ (reference sequence). The germline V and J ends were trimmed by 3 bases and 9 bases, with 18 bases remaining between them. CDR3 length: 15 residues. CDR3 protein: CASSFSGQTGGEQFF. In nucleotides, the CDR3 is TGTGCCAGCAGCTTTAGTGGACAGACGGGCGGTGAGCAGTTCTTC.

This clonotype showed up just a few times. The gene calls are TRBV6-8 and TRBJ1-1, with 7 bases matching TRBD1. Germline lookup yields CDR1 MNHGY and CDR2 SAAAGT. J gave up 0 bases and V 6 bases, and 1 base lay outside the gene matches. The CDR3 runs to 13 residues. The CDR3 nucleotides are TGTGCCAGCAGGGACAGGATGAACACTGAAGCTTTCTTT. This sequence encodes CASRDRMNTEAFF.

The chain joins TRBV2 to TRBJ1-5, with D maybe TRBD1 (5 bases). The CDR3 sequence is 13 residues long. V lost 0 bases to trimming and J lost 7 bases, with 7 bases between them. Germline lookup yields CDR1 SNHLY and CDR2 FYNNEI. The CDR3 region is CASSEAGEQPQHF. The CDR3 nucleotides are TGTGCCAGCAGTGAAGCGGGGGAGCAGCCCCAGCATTTT.

This clonotype turned up a few times. The rearrangement links TRBV7-9 to TRBJ2-3; the D gene could be TRBD1 or TRBD2 (6 bases each). This CDR3 is built from 16 residues. CDR1 and CDR2 (germline): SEHNR, FQNEAQ (reference sequence). Trimming took 8 bases from V and 4 from J, leaving 22 bases between them. CDR3 loop: CASLRVGGEHPDTQYF. In DNA, the CDR3 is TGTGCCAGCTTAAGAGTGGGGGGCGAGCACCCAGATACGCAGTATTTT.

This clonotype was recorded many times. This sequence joins TRBV7-2 and TRBJ2-7, with 8 bases aligning to TRBD1. CDR3 size: 14 residues. V shed 6 bases, J shed 4 bases, and the junction held 8 bases outside the gene matches. CDR1 is SGHTA, CDR2 FQGNSA, per germline. This CDR3 is CASSINRGSYEQYF. The CDR3 DNA is TGTGCCAGCAGTATAAACAGGGGGTCTTACGAGCAGTACTTC.

The gene calls are TRBV4-2 and TRBJ2-5, with D possibly being TRBD2 (5 bases). Germline V CDR1 and CDR2: LGHNA, YNFKEQ. The CDR3 contains 14 residues. V gave up 2 bases and J gave up 4 bases, with 11 bases separating them. The CDR3: CASSQLLVRETQYF. The CDR3 DNA reads TGTGCCAGCAGCCAACTACTAGTCAGAGAGACCCAGTACTTC.

The chain is built from TRBV13 and TRBJ2-1, with 10 nucleotides matching TRBD2. The length of the CDR3 is 15 residues. V lost 4 bases and J lost 8; bases outside the gene matches: 8. In germline, CDR1 is PRHDT, CDR2 FYEKMQ (reference sequence). CDR3 region: CASSSQAGGLDEQFF. For the CDR3, the DNA is TGTGCCAGCAGCTCCCAAGCGGGGGGGTTAGATGAGCAGTTCTTC. The full variable domain, with the rest looked up from reference TRBV13 and TRBJ2-1, is AAGVIQSPRHLIKEKRETATLKCYPIPRHDTVYWYQQGPGQDPQFLISFYEKMQSDKGSIPDRFSAQQFSDYHSELNMSSLELGDSALYFCASSSQAGGLDEQFFGPGTRLTVL.